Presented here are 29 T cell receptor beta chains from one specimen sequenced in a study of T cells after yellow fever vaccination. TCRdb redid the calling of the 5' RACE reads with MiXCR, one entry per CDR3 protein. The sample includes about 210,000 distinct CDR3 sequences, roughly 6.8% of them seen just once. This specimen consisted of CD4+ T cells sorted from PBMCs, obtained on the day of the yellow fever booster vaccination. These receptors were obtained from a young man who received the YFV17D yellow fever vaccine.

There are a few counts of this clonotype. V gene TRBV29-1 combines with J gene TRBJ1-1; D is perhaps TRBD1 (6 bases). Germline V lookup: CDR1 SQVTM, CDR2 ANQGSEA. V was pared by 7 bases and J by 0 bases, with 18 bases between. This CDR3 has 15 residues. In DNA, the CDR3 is TGCAGCGCAAATAAACCGGGACACCTGAACACTGAAGCTTTCTTT. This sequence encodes CSANKPGHLNTEAFF.

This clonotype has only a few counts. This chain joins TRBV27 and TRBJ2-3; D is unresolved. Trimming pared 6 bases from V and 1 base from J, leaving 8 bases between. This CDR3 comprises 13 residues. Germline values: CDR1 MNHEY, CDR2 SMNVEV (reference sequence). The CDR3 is CASRGSGTDTQYF. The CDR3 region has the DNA TGTGCCAGCAGGGGGTCGGGCACAGATACGCAGTATTTT.

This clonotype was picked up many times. In DNA, the CDR3 is TGTGCCAGCAGCCAGGATAGTTACAATGAGCAGTTCTTC. Its translation is CASSQDSYNEQFF. The rearrangement joins TRBV4-2 to TRBJ2-1; D call uncertain. Germline V gives CDR1 LGHNA, CDR2 YNFKEQ. This CDR3 contains 13 residues. Trimming removed 3 bases at V and 4 bases at J, with 7 bases between.

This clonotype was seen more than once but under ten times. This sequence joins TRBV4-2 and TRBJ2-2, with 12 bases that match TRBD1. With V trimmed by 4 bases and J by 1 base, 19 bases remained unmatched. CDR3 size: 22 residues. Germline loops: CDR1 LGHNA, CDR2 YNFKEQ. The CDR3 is CASSPLSRVGTGGARNTGELFF. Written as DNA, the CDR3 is TGTGCCAGCAGCCCACTATCGAGAGTTGGGACAGGGGGCGCCCGGAACACCGGGGAGCTGTTTTTT.

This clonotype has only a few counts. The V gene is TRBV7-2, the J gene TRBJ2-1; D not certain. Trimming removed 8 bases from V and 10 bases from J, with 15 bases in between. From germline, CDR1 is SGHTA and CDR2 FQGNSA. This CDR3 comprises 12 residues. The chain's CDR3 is CASSWGVGEQFF. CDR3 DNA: TGTGCCAGCTCATGGGGTGTGGGGGAGCAGTTCTTC.

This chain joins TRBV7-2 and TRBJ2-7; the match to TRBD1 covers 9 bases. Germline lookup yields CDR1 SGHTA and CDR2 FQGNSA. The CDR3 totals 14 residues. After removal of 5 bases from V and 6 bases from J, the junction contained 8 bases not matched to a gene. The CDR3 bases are TGTGCCAGCAGCCCGCGGACAGGGGCTGGCGAGCAGTACTTC. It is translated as CASSPRTGAGEQYF. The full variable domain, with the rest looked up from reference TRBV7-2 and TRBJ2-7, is GAGVSQSPSNKVTEKGKDVELRCDPISGHTALYWYRQSLGQGLEFLIYFQGNSAPDKSGLPSDRFSAERTGGSVSTLTIQRTQQEDSAVYLCASSPRTGAGEQYFGPGTRLTVT.

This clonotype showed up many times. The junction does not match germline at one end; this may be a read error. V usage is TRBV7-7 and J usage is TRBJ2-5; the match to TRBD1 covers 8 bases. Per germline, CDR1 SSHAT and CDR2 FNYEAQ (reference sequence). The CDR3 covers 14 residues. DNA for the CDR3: TGTGCTAGCAGCTTGAAGCAGGGGGCTGGATCCCAGTACTTC. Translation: CASSLKQGAGSQYF.

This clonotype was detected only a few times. The CDR3 bases are TGTGCCAGCAGTGATAGGCAGGGCCTTAACACTGAAGCTTTCTTT. Translated, it gives CASSDRQGLNTEAFF. This chain connects TRBV6-1 to TRBJ1-1; D perhaps matches TRBD1 (5 bases). The CDR3 loop spans 15 amino acids. Germline CDR1 and CDR2: MNHNS and SASEGT. V lost 3 bases, J lost 2 bases, and 13 bases lay in between.

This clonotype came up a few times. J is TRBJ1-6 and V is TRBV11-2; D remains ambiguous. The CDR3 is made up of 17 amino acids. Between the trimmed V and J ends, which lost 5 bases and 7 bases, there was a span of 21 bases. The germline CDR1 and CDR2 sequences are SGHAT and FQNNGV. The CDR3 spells CASSVSYIRLGNSPLHF. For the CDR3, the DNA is TGTGCCAGCAGCGTATCTTATATCAGGCTTGGGAATTCACCCCTCCACTTT.

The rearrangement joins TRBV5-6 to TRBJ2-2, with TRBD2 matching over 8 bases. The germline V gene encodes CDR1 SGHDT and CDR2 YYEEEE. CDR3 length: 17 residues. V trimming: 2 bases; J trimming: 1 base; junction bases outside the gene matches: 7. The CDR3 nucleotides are TGTGCCAGCAGCTTCCGGGCTAGCGGGTGGAACACCGGGGAGCTGTTTTTT. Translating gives CASSFRASGWNTGELFF. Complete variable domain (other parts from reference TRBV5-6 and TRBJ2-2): DAGVTQSPTHLIKTRGQQVTLRCSPKSGHDTVSWYQQALGQGPQFIFQYYEEEERQRGNFPDRFSGHQFPNYSSELNVNALLLGDSALYLCASSFRASGWNTGELFFGEGSRLTVL.

The CDR3 loop reads CSARVGGGQETQYF. In DNA form, the CDR3 reads TGCAGTGCTAGAGTTGGAGGGGGCCAAGAGACCCAGTACTTC. The gene calls are TRBV20-1 and TRBJ2-5; D may correspond to TRBD1 or TRBD2 (6 bases each). CDR1 and CDR2 (germline): DFQATT, SNEGSKA (reference sequence). The CDR3 runs 14 residues. The V gene lost 1 base and the J gene lost 1 base, with 10 bases spanning the gap.

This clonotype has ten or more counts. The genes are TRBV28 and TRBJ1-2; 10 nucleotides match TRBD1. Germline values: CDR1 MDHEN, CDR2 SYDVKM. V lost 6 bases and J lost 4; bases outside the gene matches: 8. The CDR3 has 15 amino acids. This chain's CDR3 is CASRRQGARGYGYTF. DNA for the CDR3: TGTGCCAGCAGACGACAGGGGGCGCGGGGCTATGGCTACACCTTC.

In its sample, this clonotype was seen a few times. The CDR3 bases are TGCAGTGCTAGAGAGACGGAGGGGGGAGGCACAGATACGCAGTATTTT. Its protein product is CSARETEGGGTDTQYF. V usage is TRBV20-1 and J usage is TRBJ2-3; D tentatively fits TRBD1 or TRBD2 (6 bases each). This CDR3 comprises 16 residues. CDR1 and CDR2 (germline): DFQATT, SNEGSKA (reference sequence). V was clipped by 0 bases and J by 1 base, with 14 bases between them.

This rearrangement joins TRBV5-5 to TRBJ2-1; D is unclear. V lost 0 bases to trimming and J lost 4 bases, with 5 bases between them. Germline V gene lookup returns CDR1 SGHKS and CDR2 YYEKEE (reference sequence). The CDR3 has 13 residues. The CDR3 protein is CASSLEVYNEQFF. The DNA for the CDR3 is TGTGCCAGCAGCTTGGAGGTGTACAATGAGCAGTTCTTC.

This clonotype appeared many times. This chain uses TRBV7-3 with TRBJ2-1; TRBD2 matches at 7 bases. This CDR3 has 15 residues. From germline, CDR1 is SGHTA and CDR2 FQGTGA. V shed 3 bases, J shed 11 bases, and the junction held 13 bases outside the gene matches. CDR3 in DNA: TGTGCCAGCAGCTTGTCCGGGGCCACTAGCGCTAAGCAGTTCTTC. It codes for CASSLSGATSAKQFF.

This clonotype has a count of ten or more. The CDR3 nucleotides are TGTGCCTGGAGTGTTGGTGATATCGGATCCTACAATGAGCAGTTCTTC. Translated, it gives CAWSVGDIGSYNEQFF. The chain links TRBV30 to TRBJ2-1; D remains unclear. V lost 0 bases to trimming and J lost 1 base, with 13 bases between them. CDR1 and CDR2 (germline): GTSNPN, SVGIG (reference sequence). The CDR3 has 16 residues.

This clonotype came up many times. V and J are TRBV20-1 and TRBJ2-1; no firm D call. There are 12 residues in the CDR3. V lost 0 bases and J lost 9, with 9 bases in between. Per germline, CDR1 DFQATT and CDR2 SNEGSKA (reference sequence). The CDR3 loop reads CSARDQPGEQFF. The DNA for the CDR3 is TGCAGTGCTAGAGATCAGCCGGGTGAGCAGTTCTTC.

This chain's CDR3 is CSVALGVMRGQFF. Here the CDR3 DNA reads TGCAGCGTTGCACTGGGGGTCATGAGGGGGCAGTTCTTC. The rearrangement links TRBV29-1 to TRBJ2-1; D could derive from TRBD1 or TRBD2 (5 bases each). This CDR3 contains 13 residues. The germline CDR1 and CDR2 sequences are SQVTM and ANQGSEA. V lost 4 bases and J lost 12, with 19 bases in between.

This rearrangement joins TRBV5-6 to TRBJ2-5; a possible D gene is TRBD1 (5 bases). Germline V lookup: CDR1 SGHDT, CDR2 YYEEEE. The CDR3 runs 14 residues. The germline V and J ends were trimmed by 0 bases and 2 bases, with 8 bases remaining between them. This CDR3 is CASSLGTRQETQYF. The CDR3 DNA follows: TGTGCCAGCAGCTTGGGGACAAGACAAGAGACCCAGTACTTC.

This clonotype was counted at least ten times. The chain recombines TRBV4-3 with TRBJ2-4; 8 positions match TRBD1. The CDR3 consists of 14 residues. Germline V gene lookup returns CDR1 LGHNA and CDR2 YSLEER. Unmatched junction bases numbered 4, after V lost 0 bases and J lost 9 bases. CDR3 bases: TGCGCCAGCAGCCAAGACCCAGGGGGCCTCATTCAGTACTTC. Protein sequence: CASSQDPGGLIQYF.

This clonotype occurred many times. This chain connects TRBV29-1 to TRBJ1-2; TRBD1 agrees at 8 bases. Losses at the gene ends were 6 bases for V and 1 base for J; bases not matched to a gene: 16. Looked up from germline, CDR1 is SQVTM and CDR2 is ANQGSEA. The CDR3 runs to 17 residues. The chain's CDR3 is CSVQSQLSQGVNYGYTF. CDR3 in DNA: TGCAGCGTCCAAAGTCAACTGTCACAGGGGGTTAACTATGGCTACACCTTC.

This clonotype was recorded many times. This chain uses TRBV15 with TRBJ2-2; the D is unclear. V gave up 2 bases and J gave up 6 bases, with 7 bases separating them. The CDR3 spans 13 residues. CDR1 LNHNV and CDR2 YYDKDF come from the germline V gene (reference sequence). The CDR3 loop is CATSRPRAGELFF. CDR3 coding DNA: TGTGCCACCAGCAGACCCCGGGCCGGGGAGCTGTTTTTT.

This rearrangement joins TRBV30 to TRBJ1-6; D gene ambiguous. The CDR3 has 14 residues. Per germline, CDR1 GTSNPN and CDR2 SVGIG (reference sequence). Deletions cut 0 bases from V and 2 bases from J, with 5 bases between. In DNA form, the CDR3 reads TGTGCCTGGAGTGTACTAGCCTATAATTCACCCCTCCACTTT. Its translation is CAWSVLAYNSPLHF.

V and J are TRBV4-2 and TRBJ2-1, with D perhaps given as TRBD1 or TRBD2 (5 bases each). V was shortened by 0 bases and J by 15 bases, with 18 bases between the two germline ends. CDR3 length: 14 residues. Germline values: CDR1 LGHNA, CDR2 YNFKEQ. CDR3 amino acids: CASSQESMSGQAFF. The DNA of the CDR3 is TGTGCCAGCAGCCAAGAATCTATGTCGGGGCAGGCGTTCTTC.

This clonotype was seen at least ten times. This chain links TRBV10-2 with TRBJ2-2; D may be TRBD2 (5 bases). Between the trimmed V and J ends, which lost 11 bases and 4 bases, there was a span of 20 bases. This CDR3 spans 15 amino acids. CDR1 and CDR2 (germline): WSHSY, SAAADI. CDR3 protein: CAGHPGKVFTGELFF. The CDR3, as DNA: TGCGCCGGCCACCCGGGGAAAGTCTTCACCGGGGAGCTGTTTTTT.

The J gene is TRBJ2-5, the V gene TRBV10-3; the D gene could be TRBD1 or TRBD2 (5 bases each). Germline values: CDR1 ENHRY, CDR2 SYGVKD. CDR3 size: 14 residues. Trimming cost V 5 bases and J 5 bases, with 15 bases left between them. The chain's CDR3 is CAISRGPGDETQYF. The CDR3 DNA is TGTGCCATCAGTCGTGGCCCCGGGGACGAGACCCAGTACTTC.

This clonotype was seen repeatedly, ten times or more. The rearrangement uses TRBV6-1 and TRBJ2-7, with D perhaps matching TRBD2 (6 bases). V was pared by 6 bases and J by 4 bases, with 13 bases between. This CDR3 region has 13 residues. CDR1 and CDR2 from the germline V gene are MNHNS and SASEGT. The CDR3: CASSFGSAYEQYF. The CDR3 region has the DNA TGTGCCAGCAGCTTCGGGAGCGCTTACGAGCAGTACTTC.

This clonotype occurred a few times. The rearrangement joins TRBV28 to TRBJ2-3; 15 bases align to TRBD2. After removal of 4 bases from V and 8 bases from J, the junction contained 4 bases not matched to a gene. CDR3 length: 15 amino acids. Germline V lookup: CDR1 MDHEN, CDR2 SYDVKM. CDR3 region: CASSSGGLAGGTQYF. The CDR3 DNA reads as TGTGCCAGCAGTTCAGGGGGACTAGCGGGAGGTACGCAGTATTTT.

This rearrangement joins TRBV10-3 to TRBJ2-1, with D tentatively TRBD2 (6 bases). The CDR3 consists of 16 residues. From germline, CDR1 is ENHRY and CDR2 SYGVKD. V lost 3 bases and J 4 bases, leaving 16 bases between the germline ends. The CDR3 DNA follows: TGTGCCATCAGTGACGTGGGCGGGGTTAAGTACAATGAGCAGTTCTTC. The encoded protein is CAISDVGGVKYNEQFF.